Below, one TCR beta chain is given with its context. What it recognizes is unknown. The data are from a study of cytomegalovirus exposure and HLA in healthy donors. The V gene lost 4 bases and the J gene lost 8 bases, with 11 bases spanning the gap. The germline V gene encodes CDR1 SQVTM and CDR2 ANQGSEA. This CDR3 is built from 11 residues. The study's findings and limits: Researchers catalogued 164 TCR beta chains as cytomegalovirus-associated.

The study ran its PCR with 60 Vbeta and 13 Jbeta primers. Method: immunoSEQ multiplex PCR; TCRdb's copy keeps in-frame clones and lacks some. The sample has 100,000 to 150,000 clones; around 80% are singletons. The clonotype originates from a man in his thirties or forties in good health and CMV-seropositive. The specimen sequenced was PBMCs. The chain recombines TRBV29-1 with TRBJ1-1; a weak D match, TRBD1 (6 bases). CDR3 nucleotide sequence: TGCAGCGTTGGAGGGGGGGCCGAAGCTTTCTTT. Translated: CSVGGGAEAFF.